This entry lists 28 T cell receptor beta chains sequenced from one sample in a study of cytomegalovirus exposure and HLA in healthy donors. PCR amplification relied on 60 Vbeta primers (plus 13 Jbeta primers). Here immunoSEQ multiplex PCR was the method, and the copy in TCRdb shows in-frame clones only, minus some. Here the sample spans fewer than 200,000 clones, 76% being singletons. What was sequenced was PBMCs. The receptors stem from a female donor in good health and CMV-seronegative.

J is TRBJ1-2 and V is TRBV7-2, with 7 nucleotides matching TRBD1. CDR1 is SGHTA and CDR2 is FQGNSA in the germline V gene. The CDR3 has 16 residues. V lost 5 bases to trimming and J lost 2 bases; unmatched junction nucleotides: 11. The CDR3 DNA follows: TGTGCCAGCAGCCCCTTTCGACAGGGCAACAACTATGGCTACACCTTC. This translates into CASSPFRQGNNYGYTF.

The V gene is TRBV4-2, the J gene TRBJ1-3; 7 bases line up with TRBD1. The J segment lost 7 bases and the V segment lost 0 bases, leaving 6 bases of the junction unmatched. The CDR3 spans 15 residues. From germline, CDR1 is LGHNA and CDR2 YNFKEQ. In DNA, the CDR3 is TGTGCCAGCAGCCAAGATCCCGGACAGGTGAACACCATATATTTT. Amino acid sequence: CASSQDPGQVNTIYF.

The CDR3 DNA is TGTGCCAGCAGCTCCCAGTCAGGCTCACTTTCTAACTATGGCTACACCTTC. As protein: CASSSQSGSLSNYGYTF. V and J are TRBV7-9 and TRBJ1-2; D unclear. The CDR3 is 17 residues long. CDR1 and CDR2 from the germline V gene are SEHNR and FQNEAQ (reference sequence). Trimming removed 4 bases from V and 0 bases from J, with 18 bases in between.

This chain links TRBV7-3 with TRBJ2-3, with 8 bases matching TRBD2. CDR3 length: 16 residues. Unmatched junction bases numbered 3, after V lost 0 bases and J lost 1 base. The germline CDR1 and CDR2 sequences are SGHTA and FQGTGA. CDR3 bases: TGTGCCAGCAGCTTAACCAGCGGGGGAGGCACAGATACGCAGTATTTT. It yields the protein CASSLTSGGGTDTQYF.

The chain combines TRBV20-1 with TRBJ1-1; TRBD1 agrees at 7 bases. The germline CDR1 and CDR2 sequences are DFQATT and SNEGSKA (reference sequence). V was pared by 6 bases and J by 5 bases, with 3 bases of the junction left unmatched. This CDR3 has 11 amino acids. The DNA of the CDR3 is TGCAGTGCAGTACAGGGGACTGAAGCTTTCTTT. It translates to CSAVQGTEAFF.

This clone was seen more than once but under ten times. The chain links TRBV5-1 to TRBJ2-3; 13 bases line up with TRBD2. Germline V gene data show CDR1 as SGHRS and CDR2 as YFSETQ. The CDR3 extends over 17 amino acids. The ends lost 6 bases at V and 4 bases at J; junction bases unmatched: 11. CDR3 protein: CASKRTSGSSGADTQYF. CDR3 DNA sequence: TGCGCCAGCAAGAGGACTAGCGGGAGTTCCGGTGCAGATACGCAGTATTTT.

The V gene is TRBV5-8, the J gene TRBJ2-5, with D hard to call. V lost 3 bases and J lost 5, with 17 bases in between. CDR1 and CDR2 from the germline V gene are SGHTS and YDEGEE. The CDR3 sequence is 15 residues long. CDR3 coding DNA: TGTGCCAGCAGCTCCCTCCCTTTGATCTATGAGACCCAGTACTTC. Protein product: CASSSLPLIYETQYF.

CDR3 nucleotides: TGTGCCTGGGGGCAGAGACAGGGCACTGAAGCTTTCTTT. Its translation is CAWGQRQGTEAFF. This chain uses TRBV30 with TRBJ1-1; 7 nucleotides align to TRBD1. The germline gives CDR1 GTSNPN, CDR2 SVGIG (reference sequence). V lost 5 bases and J lost 4; bases outside the gene matches: 7. The CDR3 runs to 13 residues.

V is TRBV29-1 and J is TRBJ1-1; TRBD1 is a possible D gene (6 bases). Germline V gives CDR1 SQVTM, CDR2 ANQGSEA. Trimming left V 7 bases short and J 4 bases short, with 16 bases between. The CDR3 sequence is 13 residues long. DNA of the CDR3: TGCAGCGCCAGACAAGGGGGAAGCACTGAAGCTTTCTTT. It encodes CSARQGGSTEAFF.

This rearrangement joins TRBV12-5 to TRBJ1-4; 8 bases line up with TRBD1. The junction had 8 bases not matched to a gene; V was cut back by 7 bases and J by 10 bases. The CDR3 sequence is 13 residues long. The germline V gene has CDR1 LGHNT and CDR2 FRNRAP. The CDR3 spells CASALAGGGKLFF. CDR3 in DNA: TGTGCTAGTGCCTTGGCAGGGGGCGGAAAACTGTTTTTT.

This clone was picked up a small number of times. The chain uses TRBV4-1 and TRBJ2-5, with 9 bases fitting TRBD2. The last part of the DNA fits TRBJ2-7 better; the J call may be wrong. Germline-derived CDR1 and CDR2 are MGHRA and YSYEKL. This CDR3 comprises 15 residues. The CDR3 DNA is TGCGCCAGCAGCCATAATAGCGGGGGAGGATACGAGCAGTACTTC. Its protein is CASSHNSGGGYEQYF.

The chain combines TRBV4-3 with TRBJ1-1; 8 bases line up with TRBD1. The germline V gene has CDR1 LGHNA and CDR2 YSLEER. The CDR3 loop spans 15 amino acids. The junction had 11 bases not matched to a gene; V was cut back by 4 bases and J by 7 bases. This chain's CDR3 is CASSRIGQGLNEAFF. CDR3 nucleotide sequence: TGCGCCAGCAGCCGGATCGGACAGGGATTGAATGAAGCTTTCTTT.

The chain uses TRBV7-9 and TRBJ2-3; TRBD1 is a possible D gene (6 bases). Germline V CDR1 and CDR2: SEHNR, FQNEAQ (reference sequence). V was cut by 5 bases and J by 6 bases, with 15 bases left in between. This CDR3 spans 14 amino acids. The CDR3 here is CASSPRVRGDTQYF. The CDR3 DNA follows: TGTGCCAGCAGCCCCAGGGTCAGGGGCGATACGCAGTATTTT.

This chain joins TRBV5-6 and TRBJ2-5; 9 nucleotides line up with TRBD2. V gave up 0 bases and J gave up 4 bases; unmatched junction bases: 10. The CDR3 loop spans 17 amino acids. Germline V lookup: CDR1 SGHDT, CDR2 YYEEEE. CDR3 region: CASSLAVSGRFGETQYF. CDR3 sequence (DNA): TGTGCCAGCAGCTTGGCGGTTAGCGGGAGATTCGGAGAGACCCAGTACTTC.

The chain recombines TRBV7-8 with TRBJ2-2; TRBD1 agrees at 9 bases. Germline V gene sequence: CDR1 SGHVS, CDR2 FQNEAQ. CDR3 length equals 18 residues. J gave up 3 bases and V 2 bases, and 10 bases lay outside the gene matches. The CDR3 protein is CASSLQAGQGWDTGELFF. DNA for the CDR3: TGTGCCAGCAGCTTACAAGCTGGACAGGGGTGGGACACCGGGGAGCTGTTTTTT.

CDR3 sequence (DNA): TGTGCCATCAGTGAGTCTTGGCAGATAAACACCGGGGAGCTGTTTTTT. It yields the protein CAISESWQINTGELFF. The chain combines TRBV10-3 with TRBJ2-2; D is unresolved. Germline CDR1 reads ENHRY; CDR2 reads SYGVKD. This CDR3 region has 16 residues. Deletions cut 0 bases from V and 2 bases from J, with 10 bases between.

V is TRBV9 and J is TRBJ1-3; D remains ambiguous. Germline assignment: CDR1 SGDLS and CDR2 YYNGEE. V dropped 0 bases and J dropped 1 base, with 8 bases sitting between them. There are 15 residues in the CDR3. CDR3 nucleotide sequence: TGTGCCAGCAGCGTAGACCAGATATCTGGAAACACCATATATTTT. Amino acid sequence: CASSVDQISGNTIYF.

This chain connects TRBV13 to TRBJ1-5; D is unresolved. V lost 6 bases and J 4 bases, leaving 16 bases between the germline ends. The germline gives CDR1 PRHDT, CDR2 FYEKMQ (reference sequence). CDR3 size: 15 residues. CDR3 amino acids: CASSPGRRENQPQHF. CDR3 in DNA: TGTGCCAGCAGTCCAGGCAGGAGGGAGAATCAGCCCCAGCATTTT.

The CDR3 region is CASSLRQRGPDTQYF. CDR3 bases: TGCGCCAGCAGCTTGCGGCAGCGGGGTCCAGATACGCAGTATTTT. This chain connects TRBV5-1 to TRBJ2-3; 7 nucleotides agree with TRBD2. This CDR3 is 15 amino acids long. The V segment lost 1 base and the J segment 4 bases; nucleotides outside the gene matches: 6. Germline CDR1 and CDR2: SGHRS and YFSETQ. The entire variable domain, with the rest obtained from reference TRBV5-1 and TRBJ2-3, is as follows: KAGVTQTPRYLIKTRGQQVTLSCSPISGHRSVSWYQQTPGQGLQFLFEYFSETQRNKGNFPGRFSGRQFSNSRSEMNVSTLELGDSALYLCASSLRQRGPDTQYFGPGTRLTVL.

The chain combines TRBV19 with TRBJ1-5; D not certain. Trimming removed 6 bases at V and 9 bases at J, with 15 bases between. Germline-derived CDR1 and CDR2 are LNHDA and SQIVND (reference sequence). CDR3 length: 13 residues. The CDR3 sequence: CASRAQERSPQHF. CDR3 nucleotides: TGTGCCAGTAGGGCGCAGGAGCGGTCGCCCCAGCATTTT. Using reference TRBV19 and TRBJ1-5 for the parts outside the CDR3, the full variable domain is DGGITQSPKYLFRKEGQNVTLSCEQNLNHDAMYWYRQDPGQGLRLIYYSQIVNDFQKGDIAEGYSVSREKKESFPLTVTSAQKNPTAFYLCASRAQERSPQHFGDGTRLSIL.

This chain uses TRBV2 with TRBJ2-1, with 9 bases that match TRBD2. The CDR3 has 16 amino acids. The J segment lost 4 bases and the V segment lost 8 bases, leaving 12 bases of the junction unmatched. The germline V gene has CDR1 SNHLY and CDR2 FYNNEI. CDR3 region: CASRRMTSGGYNEQFF. As DNA, the CDR3 is TGTGCCAGCCGAAGAATGACTAGCGGAGGATACAATGAGCAGTTCTTC.

This chain joins TRBV4-1 and TRBJ2-7, with 10 bases matching TRBD1. V was clipped by 2 bases and J by 2 bases; unmatched bases: 3. The CDR3 covers 15 residues. Germline lookup yields CDR1 MGHRA and CDR2 YSYEKL. The CDR3 sequence is CASSQTGTGAYEQYF. The CDR3 region has the DNA TGCGCCAGCAGCCAAACCGGGACAGGGGCCTACGAGCAGTACTTC.

The chain uses TRBV6-5 and TRBJ2-2; D remains ambiguous. The CDR3 covers 15 residues. V lost 0 bases to trimming and J lost 1 base, with 6 bases between them. Germline V CDR1 and CDR2: MNHEY, SVGAGI. CDR3 bases: TGTGCCAGCAGTTACTCCTTCAGGAACACCGGGGAGCTGTTTTTT. It encodes CASSYSFRNTGELFF.

The chain joins TRBV7-2 to TRBJ1-1; 9 nucleotides agree with TRBD1. The CDR3 contains 14 residues. After removal of 4 bases from V and 6 bases from J, the junction contained 6 bases not matched to a gene. From germline, CDR1 is SGHTA and CDR2 FQGNSA. The CDR3 nucleotides read TGTGCCAGCAGCTCGGAACAGGGGGCGGCTGAAGCTTTCTTT. This codes for CASSSEQGAAEAFF.

The chain combines TRBV16 with TRBJ2-1; a possible D gene is TRBD2 (6 bases). V dropped 2 bases and J dropped 0 bases, with 8 bases sitting between them. The CDR3 spans 15 residues. The germline V gene has CDR1 KGHSY and CDR2 FQNENV. CDR3: CASSQGRSSYNEQFF. For the CDR3, the DNA is TGTGCCAGCAGCCAAGGGAGGAGCTCCTACAATGAGCAGTTCTTC.

The gene calls are TRBV5-6 and TRBJ1-2, with D maybe TRBD1 (6 bases). The V and J ends lost 3 bases and 2 bases respectively, with 11 bases between them. CDR1 is SGHDT and CDR2 is YYEEEE in the germline V gene. The CDR3 sequence is 14 residues long. CDR3 loop: CASSWDTRNYGYTF. CDR3 DNA: TGTGCCAGCAGCTGGGACACTCGGAACTATGGCTACACCTTC.

The rearrangement joins TRBV15 to TRBJ1-2, with 7 bases that match TRBD1. Germline lookup yields CDR1 LNHNV and CDR2 YYDKDF (reference sequence). The ends lost 0 bases at V and 7 bases at J; junction bases unmatched: 8. This CDR3 is built from 15 residues. The CDR3: CATSRDRLGGGGYTF. The CDR3 DNA sequence: TGTGCCACCAGCAGAGATCGGTTAGGGGGCGGTGGCTACACCTTC.

This clone has more than one count but fewer than ten. The chain uses TRBV29-1 and TRBJ2-5, with TRBD1 matching over 7 bases. The V and J ends lost 7 bases and 1 base, in that order; junction bases with no gene match: 3. Germline loops: CDR1 SQVTM, CDR2 ANQGSEA. There are 12 residues in the CDR3. The CDR3 region has the DNA TGCAGCGGGGGACAGCGCCAAGAGACCCAGTACTTC. Amino acid sequence: CSGGQRQETQYF.